The clone carrying this T cell receptor (beta chain) was found a few times. The time point here: patch test 1, 2 weeks after DPC sensitization. Specified treatment: therapeutic diphenylcyclopropenone sensitization with weekly scalp DPC. Using its own MiXCR run on the RACE reads, TCRdb lists one record per CDR3 protein. The repertoire has 13,000 to 15,000 distinct CDR3 sequences, less than 20% of them found once; the top ten carry roughly 6.8%. Germline V CDR1 and CDR2: DFQATT, SNEGSKA (reference sequence). Trimming cost V 3 bases and J 5 bases, with 10 bases left between them. The CDR3 has 13 residues. This entry belongs to a study of human T cells and chemical hapten exposure.

This receptor was obtained from a woman aged 25 to 39 with alopecia areata. Some clones in this sample may be carry-over from other donors' samples. The chain has TRBV20-1 and TRBJ2-2, with D perhaps matching TRBD1 (5 bases). The material sequenced was whole blood, taken in connection with sensitization to the hapten diphenylcyclopropenone (DPC). CDR3 sequence (DNA): TGCAGTGCTAGCAGGGATTGGACCGGGGAGCTGTTTTTT. As protein: CSASRDWTGELFF.